These T cell receptor beta chains were read from a single sample in a study of cytomegalovirus exposure and HLA in healthy donors. The assay was immunoSEQ multiplex PCR, and TCRdb's table has in-frame clones only and misses some. The repertoire holds 150,000 to 200,000 clones, with 75% to 90% as singletons. Sequencing input: PBMCs. The receptors shown here come from a man aged 50 or older in good health and CMV-seronegative. Each CDR3 is given with its conserved first and last residue. A D gene is named only where the DNA matches it firmly. Size values are once, few and many counts, or a class for expanded clones, and some rows have none.

NA TRBJ1-2 TRBD1 TRBV19 15 TGTGCCAGTAGTATGCCGGGACAGGGAGTGGAAGGCTACACCTTC CASSMPGQGVEGYTF
once TRBJ2-7 TRBD1 TRBV7-6 15 TGTGCCGGCAGCATTGGACAGGCCGCCCCCTACGAGCAGTACTTC CAGSIGQAAPYEQYF
NA TRBJ1-5 NA TRBV5-1 14 TGCGCCAGCAGCTTCAGGGGAGGGGAACAGCCCCAGCATTTT CASSFRGGEQPQHF
NA TRBJ2-1 TRBD1 TRBV7-3 15 TGTGCCAGCAGCTACCGGGACAGTTCCTACAATGAGCAGTTCTTC CASSYRDSSYNEQFF
NA TRBJ2-1 NA TRBV6-5 14 TGTGCCAGCAGTTCCCGGCAACGTACAATGAGGGAGTTCTTC CASSSRQRTMREFF
NA TRBJ2-7 TRBD2 TRBV7-3 15 TGTGCCAGCAGCTTAAAGCCTAGCGGGAGCTACGAGCAGTACTTC CASSLKPSGSYEQYF
NA TRBJ2-2 NA TRBV7-9 19 TGTGCCAGCAGCCAACCGTCCCACAGGGTCTATGTTGGGGCCGGGGAGCTGTTTTTT CASSQPSHRVYVGAGELFF
NA TRBJ1-1 NA TRBV2 14 TGTGCCAGCAGGGGCGCCGACGGGAACACTGAAGCTTTCTTT CASRGADGNTEAFF
NA TRBJ1-1 NA TRBV7-2 14 TGTGCCAGCAGCTTAGAAACACGGAACACTGAAGCTTTCTTT CASSLETRNTEAFF
NA TRBJ2-7 TRBD1 TRBV5-4 15 TGTGCCAGCAGCCTGATAACAGGGGTCTCCTACGAGCAGTACTTC CASSLITGVSYEQYF
NA TRBJ2-7 TRBD2 TRBV7-8 15 TGTGCCAGCAGCTTAACGGGACTAGCGTCCTACGAGCAGTACTTC CASSLTGLASYEQYF
NA TRBJ2-1 TRBD2 TRBV18 17 TGTGCCAGCTCACCGGCTAGCGGGGGCCCCGGGAACAATGAGCAGTTCTTC CASSPASGGPGNNEQFF
once TRBJ2-3 NA TRBV7-2 17 TGTGCCAGCAGCTTAGCTCCGGCACTAGCCAGGGCAGATACGCAGTATTTT CASSLAPALARADTQYF
NA TRBJ2-2 TRBD1 TRBV7-2 16 TGTGCCAGCAGCTTAAGGGGACAGGGGATTCCCGGGGAGCTGTTTTTT CASSLRGQGIPGELFF
once TRBJ1-2 TRBD1 TRBV7-9 15 TGTGCCAGCAGCCCAGAAGCAGGGGGGATCTATGGCTACACCTTC CASSPEAGGIYGYTF
few TRBJ2-3 TRBD1 TRBV18 17 TGTGCCAGCTCACCACGGGGGGACAGGGGGCTCAAAGATACGCAGTATTTT CASSPRGDRGLKDTQYF
NA TRBJ2-5 NA TRBV4-3 16 TGCGCCAGCAGCCAAGATAGTAATAACTTCCAAGAGACCCAGTACTTC CASSQDSNNFQETQYF
once TRBJ1-5 TRBD1 TRBV18 14 TGTGCCAGCTCACTTGACAGGGCTTCGCGGCCCCAGCATTTT CASSLDRASRPQHF
NA TRBJ2-5 TRBD2 TRBV4-2 15 TGTGCCAGCAGCCTAATCCGGGGGGACGGGGAGACCCAGTACTTC CASSLIRGDGETQYF
NA TRBJ1-1 TRBD1 TRBV28 15 TGTGCCAGCAGACTCCAGGGGGCCCGTGGGACTGAAGCTTTCTTT CASRLQGARGTEAFF
NA TRBJ2-2 TRBD1 TRBV6-4 14 TGTGCCAGCAGTACGACAGGGATCACCGGGGAGCTGTTTTTT CASSTTGITGELFF
NA TRBJ1-1 NA TRBV4-3 14 TGCGCCAGCAGCCAAGATCCGGGGAACACTGAAGCTTTCTTT CASSQDPGNTEAFF
few TRBJ1-2 NA TRBV18 15 TGTGCCAGCTCACCGCAGCGGGGCCTCGGCTATGGCTACACCTTC CASSPQRGLGYGYTF
NA TRBJ1-2 NA TRBV7-9 14 TGTGCCAGCAGCTTAGTCCAGACAGCATATGGCTACACCTTC CASSLVQTAYGYTF
few TRBJ2-7 TRBD2 TRBV5-1 15 TGCGCCAGCAGCCCGATTAGCGGGAGTGTTTACGAGCAGTACTTC CASSPISGSVYEQYF
NA TRBJ2-7 TRBD1 TRBV5-6 15 TGTGCCAGCAGCCTGCTGGGGACAGGCTTGATCGAGCAGTACTTC CASSLLGTGLIEQYF
NA TRBJ2-3 TRBD2 TRBV5-1 14 TGCGCCAGCAGCTACCAGCGGGGGGGAGATACGCAGTATTTT CASSYQRGGDTQYF
NA TRBJ2-3 TRBD2 TRBV19 16 TGTGCCAGTAGTATGGCGGGTAGCGGGAGTTCAGATACGCAGTATTTT CASSMAGSGSSDTQYF
NA TRBJ2-3 NA TRBV7-3 16 TGTGCCAGCAGCTCCGGTGGGGACACCTACACAGATACGCAGTATTTT CASSSGGDTYTDTQYF
NA TRBJ1-4 TRBD1 TRBV19 14 TGTGCCAGTAGGGGGACAGGGGGCCCGGAAAAACTGTTTTTT CASRGTGGPEKLFF
NA TRBJ2-5 TRBD2 TRBV5-1 19 TGCGCCAGCAGCTTGGGAGGAGCGGGAGGGCGTGGTATCCAAGAGACCCAGTACTTC CASSLGGAGGRGIQETQYF
NA TRBJ2-7 NA TRBV9 18 TGTGCCAGCAGCGTAGACCCCCGCCGATCTGACAGGATCTACGAGCAGTACTTC CASSVDPRRSDRIYEQYF
NA TRBJ2-7 NA TRBV19 16 TGTGCCAGTAGTAACCCATATAGCGGAGGCTCCTACGAGCAGTACTTC CASSNPYSGGSYEQYF
once TRBJ2-2 NA TRBV2 15 TGTGCCAGCAAATTAGCGGCTATGAACACCGGGGAGCTGTTTTTT CASKLAAMNTGELFF
NA TRBJ1-6 TRBD1 TRBV6-6 14 TGTGCCAGCAGACCACAGGGGGCTAATTCACCCCTCCACTTT CASRPQGANSPLHF
NA TRBJ2-7 NA TRBV29-1 13 TGCAGCGCAGGGGCCTCTACCTCCTACGAGCAGTACTTC CSAGASTSYEQYF
NA TRBJ2-6 TRBD1 TRBV4-2 20 TGTGCCAGCAGCCAAGATCTTCGGGACAGGGGATACTCTGGGGCCAACGTCCTGACTTTC CASSQDLRDRGYSGANVLTF
NA TRBJ2-1 NA TRBV9 16 TGTGCCAGCAGCGTAGTGGGTAGCGGAGCTTACAATGAGCAGTTCTTC CASSVVGSGAYNEQFF
NA TRBJ2-5 TRBD2 TRBV28 17 TGTGCCAGCACCCTAGGGGGGGCGGGAGGATCACAAGAGACCCAGTACTTC CASTLGGAGGSQETQYF
NA TRBJ2-7 NA TRBV4-1 13 TGCGCCAGCAGCCAAACCTACAGGGACGAGCAGTACTTC CASSQTYRDEQYF
once TRBJ1-3 NA TRBV18 16 TGTGCCAGCTCACCACGCCAGGGACTCTCTGGAAACACCATATATTTT CASSPRQGLSGNTIYF
NA TRBJ1-1 NA TRBV5-8 13 TGTGCCAGCAGCGCCTACAGGGTTACTGAAGCTTTCTTT CASSAYRVTEAFF
NA TRBJ2-5 NA TRBV6-5 13 TGTGCCAGCAGTTACTCTTATAGAGAGACCCAGTACTTC CASSYSYRETQYF
NA TRBJ2-7 TRBD2 TRBV11-2 15 TGTGCCAGCAGCCTATCTAGCGGGGAGACCTACGAGCAGTACTTC CASSLSSGETYEQYF
once TRBJ2-7 NA TRBV6-5 13 TGTGCCAGCAGTTACTCTCCCAGATCCGAGCAGTACTTC CASSYSPRSEQYF
few TRBJ1-1 NA TRBV5-1 15 TGCGCCAGCAGCCACAACAGTCACATGAACACTGAAGCTTTCTTT CASSHNSHMNTEAFF
NA TRBJ1-5 NA TRBV6-5 14 TGTGCCAGCAGAACGGGCGGGAACAATCAGCCCCAGCATTTT CASRTGGNNQPQHF
NA TRBJ2-7 TRBD2 TRBV7-9 15 TGTGCCAGCAGCTTAGAGACTAGCGGCTCCTACGAGCAGTACTTC CASSLETSGSYEQYF
NA TRBJ1-4 NA TRBV18 14 TGTGCCAGCTCAGGAGATCGGAGTTATGAAAAACTGTTTTTT CASSGDRSYEKLFF
NA TRBJ1-5 NA TRBV6-6 12 TGTGCCAGCACCACCCATCAGGGGCCCCAGCATTTT CASTTHQGPQHF
NA TRBJ1-3 NA TRBV2 13 TGTGCCAGCTCTAGGGAGTCTGGAAACACCATATATTTT CASSRESGNTIYF
NA TRBJ1-1 NA TRBV4-2 15 TGTGCCAGCACCTACGGACAGACGCAGAACACTGAAGCTTTCTTT CASTYGQTQNTEAFF
NA TRBJ2-1 TRBD2 TRBV7-6 18 TGTGCCAGCAGCTCCGATGGACTAGCGGGGGACTCATACAATGAGCAGTTCTTC CASSSDGLAGDSYNEQFF
NA TRBJ1-2 TRBD1 TRBV27 15 TGTGCCAGCAGTCTTAAGACAGGGGGCAGGACGGGCTACACCTTC CASSLKTGGRTGYTF
NA TRBJ1-1 NA TRBV11-2 13 TGTGCCAGCAGCCAACAGGGCTACACTGAAGCTTTCTTT CASSQQGYTEAFF
NA TRBJ2-6 NA TRBV7-3 17 TGTGCCAGCAGCTTAATGCAACGGGGCTCTGGGGCCAACGTCCTGACTTTC CASSLMQRGSGANVLTF
few TRBJ1-2 TRBD1 TRBV13 14 TGTGCCAGCAGCTTAGGGACAGGGGGCGGTGGCTACACCTTC CASSLGTGGGGYTF